Sequencing of this T cell receptor (beta chain) was carried out in a study of T cell responses to AZD1222 COVID-19 vaccine. Study results and limitations: Per reports, nearly half of all spike-specific TCRs target regions that are unmutated in variants. White British ancestry dominated among donors, who included more females, and clonal diversity was possibly underestimated. Vaccine-related CD4 TCRs covered spike, predominating at 160-218 and 743-854.

Only one count was recorded for this clone. Its matching antigen is unknown. Clones were sequenced by immunoSEQ multiplex PCR, and TCRdb holds only the in-frame ones, with some missing. The repertoire has about 120,000 clones, about 90% of them found once; the top ten carry about 4.5%. CDR1 is SGHRS, CDR2 YFSETQ, per germline. V dropped 3 bases and J dropped 0 bases, with 7 bases sitting between them. The CDR3 is 15 residues long. The sample here was peripheral blood, taken on day 0 of AZD1222 vaccination. This clonotype was sampled from an adult in good health. J is TRBJ1-6 and V is TRBV5-1; D uncertain. The CDR3 DNA follows: TGCGCCAGCAGCTCAAGCGGCTCCTATAATTCACCCCTCCACTTT. Encoded protein: CASSSSGSYNSPLHF.